Given below is one TCR beta chain in context. Its antigen is undetermined. The sample originates from a study of a mutant IDH1 vaccine in newly diagnosed glioma. The overall study: The treated population exhibited a male proportion of about 60%, a female proportion of 37.5%, and a mean age of around 40 years. Regarding the study as a whole: Pseudoprogression appeared independent of alterations in top peripheral clonotypes. In approximately 93% of patients, immune responses induced by the vaccine occurred.

Only in-frame clones appear in the TCRdb table, and some are missing; sequencing was by immunoSEQ multiplex PCR. The sample consists of 45,000 or so clones, approximately 80% of them appearing once. Stated time point: week 35, safety follow-up. Each dose delivered 300 ug of mutant IDH1 20-mer peptide subcutaneously with imiquimod. The sequence derives from a woman in her 40s with glioma. Some clones in this sample may be carry-over from other donors' samples. The specimen was PBMCs, collected from a glioma patient whose treatment included an IDH1 peptide vaccine.

The CDR3: CASSWTLGTGGVNIQYF. The CDR3, as DNA: TGCGCCAGCAGCTGGACCTTAGGGACAGGGGGTGTGAACATTCAGTACTTC. The chain joins TRBV5-1 to TRBJ2-4; 11 bases align to TRBD1. V lost 3 bases, J lost 7 bases, and 12 bases stayed unmatched. This CDR3 contains 17 residues. Germline lookup yields CDR1 SGHRS and CDR2 YFSETQ. The full variable domain, completed using reference TRBV5-1 and TRBJ2-4, is KAGVTQTPRYLIKTRGQQVTLSCSPISGHRSVSWYQQTPGQGLQFLFEYFSETQRNKGNFPGRFSGRQFSNSRSEMNVSTLELGDSALYLCASSWTLGTGGVNIQYFGAGTRLSVL.